Included here is one TCR beta chain sequence, with context. This sample is drawn from a study of blood T cell repertoires in COVID-19. Study information: The United States, Italy and Spain provided the acute and convalescent COVID-19 samples. T cells, B-cell-depleted T cells, or PBMCs supplied cDNA or gDNA.

Authors' data handling: Amplification from reference gene primers served as the basis for estimated nucleated cell counts. Sequencing used immunoSEQ multiplex PCR; TCRdb keeps in-frame clones, though not all of them. That table supplies the V and J calls and clone size; D and trimming were determined from the DNA. This sample has roughly 120,000 clones, with about four fifths found just once. The clonotype was recovered from a man between 70 and 80 years old with acute or convalescent COVID-19. The sample taken for sequencing was peripheral blood.

The CDR3 DNA reads as TGTGCCAGCAGCCCCCGGACAGCTCCCAACACCGGGGAGCTGTTTTTT. Translating gives CASSPRTAPNTGELFF. The chain is built from TRBV11-2 and TRBJ2-2; D possibly corresponds to TRBD1 (6 bases). The V and J ends lost 5 bases and 2 bases respectively, with 15 bases between them. Looked up from germline, CDR1 is SGHAT and CDR2 is FQNNGV. The CDR3 length is 16 residues.